A single T cell receptor (beta chain) is shown here with its context. The antigen remains undetermined. This specimen belongs to a study of T cell responses to AZD1222 COVID-19 vaccine. Study-level findings and limits: Regions 160-218 and 743-854 held dominance among vaccine-associated CD4 TCRs, which spanned spike. Per reports, nearly half of all spike-specific TCRs target regions that are unmutated in variants. Recipients of two AZD1222 doses showed rising Spike-specific TCR breadth and depth. Among the donors, most were white British and more were female, and clonal diversity was possibly underestimated.

Trimming stripped 1 base from V and 6 bases from J, with 10 bases between. This CDR3 spans 13 amino acids. Germline V gives CDR1 SGHVS, CDR2 FQNEAQ. The data were produced by immunoSEQ multiplex PCR, yet TCRdb's version contains in-frame clones alone and is incomplete. This sample yields around 58,000 clones, of which 80% to 90% are seen a single time; around 19% belongs to the top ten. Specimen: peripheral blood, collected on day 0 of AZD1222 vaccination. V gene TRBV7-8 combines with J gene TRBJ2-7; D gene uncertain. This receptor was identified in an adult in good health. The DNA for the CDR3 is TGTGCCAGCAGCTTAGAGAGGTCTAGCGAGCAGTACTTC. It specifies CASSLERSSEQYF.